Listed here is a single T cell receptor beta chain. MiXCR, applied by TCRdb to the 5' RACE reads, yields one record per CDR3 protein. The sample gives fewer than 35,000 distinct CDR3 sequences, around 14% of which show up once; less than 45% is in the top ten. CDR1 MNHEY and CDR2 SMNVEV come from the germline V gene (reference sequence). CDR3 length equals 15 residues. Trimming took off 7 bases at V and 0 bases at J, with 12 bases between the two ends. The data are from a study of CD8 T cells in ankylosing spondylitis. This TCR was sampled from a male donor with ankylosing spondylitis or in good health (not recorded which). Sequenced material: blood. The chain employs TRBV27 and TRBJ2-2, with unresolved D. The CDR3 loop reads CASTTTRANTGELFF. As DNA, the CDR3 is TGTGCCAGCACCACGACACGCGCGAACACCGGGGAGCTGTTTTTT.